This TCR beta chain was sequenced for a study of cytomegalovirus exposure and HLA in healthy donors. At the level of the study: The study's early data release held around 85 million unique TCRs from HLA-typed donors. Study-wide points: Roughly uniform sequencing depth across donors was assumed, possibly incorrectly. Approximately 160 TCR beta chains were listed as cytomegalovirus-associated. Three chains tied to CMV proved CMV antigen-specific in vitro.

PCR amplification relied on 60 Vbeta primers (plus 13 Jbeta primers). Measured with immunoSEQ multiplex PCR; TCRdb has only the in-frame clones, and not every one. Counted here are tens of thousands of clones, roughly three quarters occurring once; the ten biggest clones make up approximately 1.4%. Per the germline V gene, CDR1 is SEHNR and CDR2 is FQNEAQ (reference sequence). CDR3 length: 14 amino acids. The germline V and J ends were trimmed by 3 bases and 8 bases, with 14 bases remaining between them. Concerning this clone: Its antigen is not identified.

J is TRBJ2-1 and V is TRBV7-9; a possible D gene is TRBD2 (5 bases). The source of this sequence is a male donor in good health and CMV-seronegative. Sequenced sample: PBMCs. CDR3 in DNA: TGTGCCAGCAGCTTGTGGAGGCGAGACCATGAGCAGTTCTTC. It encodes CASSLWRRDHEQFF.